This T cell receptor (beta chain) was captured in a study of cytomegalovirus exposure and HLA in healthy donors. Germline V lookup: CDR1 SEHNR, CDR2 FQNEAQ (reference sequence). The CDR3 contains 12 residues. Trimming left V 7 bases short and J 0 bases short, with 6 bases between. To note about this clone: The antigen remains undetermined.

Among the donors, all were healthy bone marrow donors. Findings and caveats of the study: Reports indicated that the classifier achieved high specificity and sensitivity in diagnosing cytomegalovirus status. Most TCR beta V segments were productive about 87% or about 30% of the time in an earlier analysis.

13 Jbeta primers and 60 Vbeta primers were used for the PCR. Data came from immunoSEQ multiplex PCR; TCRdb stores just in-frame clones and leaves some out. Seen here are roughly 200,000 clones, 75% to 85% observed once, and the top ten hold 3.7%. The specimen was PBMCs. The J gene is TRBJ1-1, the V gene TRBV7-9; no definite D call. The TCR sequence derives from a woman in her sixties or seventies in good health and CMV-seropositive. The DNA of the CDR3 is TGTGCCAGCACCCTCCTGAACACTGAAGCTTTCTTT. This codes for CASTLLNTEAFF.